The clone carrying this TCR beta chain was found once. Its specificity is not known. The final CDR3 position lacks the conserved phenylalanine or tryptophan, pointing to a likely read error. The CDR3 has 14 amino acids. CDR1 is SGHRS and CDR2 is YFSETQ in the germline V gene. The sample comes from a study of tumor and adjacent non-tumor tissue in lung cancer. Study overall: Patients comprised 12 adenocarcinoma, a couple of squamous cell carcinoma and 1 small cell lung cancer. Some 4.1 million productive TCRbeta reads were obtained per sample on average. Study-wide results and caveats: Top 100 clones took a larger repertoire share in normal lung.

RNA was extracted from bulk tissue without any cell sorting. The normal lung tissue was taken more than 3 cm from the tumor edge. Three rounds of nested PCR, following a modified ARM-PCR protocol, produced the TCRbeta library. Via MiXCR, TCRdb re-called the multiplex PCR reads, giving one row per CDR3 protein. The repertoire holds some 73,000 distinct CDR3 sequences, 80% to 90% seen once, with 51% in the top ten. Sequenced sample: distant non-tumor lung tissue. The TCR comes from a man aged 55-75 years with non-small cell lung cancer. The chain couples TRBV5-1 to TRBJ2-4, with TRBD2 matching 7 bases. DNA for the CDR3: TGCGCCAGCAACTTGACTAGCGCCAAAAACATTCAGTACTAC. Residues: CASNLTSAKNIQYY.